In its sample, the clone carrying this T cell receptor (beta chain) was seen once. CDR3 length: 16 residues. Trimming cost V 5 bases and J 5 bases; bases outside gene matches: 9. These data are taken from a study of blood T cells in healthy people across ages. A second PCR of 7 to 11 cycles used a sample-barcoded 5' primer and a J-beta primer mix. Using its own MiXCR run on the 5' RACE reads, TCRdb lists one record per CDR3 protein. The profile shows 650,000 to 1,000,000 distinct CDR3 sequences, approximately 35% of them singletons. The chain couples TRBV12-3 or TRBV12-4 to TRBJ2-7; TRBD2 matches 13 bases. The source of this sequence is a man younger than 35 in good health. Sequenced sample: blood. This CDR3 is CASSGLAGVQFNEQYF. For the CDR3, the DNA is TGTGCCAGCAGTGGACTAGCGGGAGTCCAGTTCAACGAGCAGTACTTC.